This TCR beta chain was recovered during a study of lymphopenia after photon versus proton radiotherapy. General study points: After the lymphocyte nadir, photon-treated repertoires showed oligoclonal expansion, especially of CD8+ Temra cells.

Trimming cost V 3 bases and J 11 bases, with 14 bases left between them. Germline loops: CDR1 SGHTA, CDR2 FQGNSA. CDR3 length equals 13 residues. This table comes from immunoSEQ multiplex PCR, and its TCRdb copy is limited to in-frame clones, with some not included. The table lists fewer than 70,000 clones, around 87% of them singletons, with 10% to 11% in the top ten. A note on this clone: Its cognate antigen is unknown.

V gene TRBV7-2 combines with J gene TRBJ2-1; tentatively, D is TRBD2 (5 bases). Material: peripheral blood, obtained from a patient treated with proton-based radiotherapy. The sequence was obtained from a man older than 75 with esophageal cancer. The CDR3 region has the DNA TGTGCCAGCAGCTTGGCCGGAGGCCTACAGCAGTTCTTC. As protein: CASSLAGGLQQFF.